A single sample is the source of the 23 T cell receptor beta chains below, sequenced in a study of T cell repertoires in cytomegalovirus infection. TCRdb ran MiXCR on the reads and lists one entry per CDR3 protein. The repertoire holds some 450,000 distinct CDR3 sequences, with roughly 30% as singletons. The sequencing sample was made of PBMCs. These receptors were obtained from a human donor in good health (CMV status not recorded). Some clones in this sample may be carry-over from other donors' samples.

This clonotype occurred a few times. This sequence joins TRBV27 and TRBJ1-2; D unresolved. Trimming stripped 4 bases from V and 4 bases from J, with 7 bases between. CDR3 size: 12 residues. Germline V gene lookup returns CDR1 MNHEY and CDR2 SMNVEV (reference sequence). The CDR3 spells CASSSVGYGYTF. For the CDR3, the DNA is TGTGCCAGCAGTTCTGTGGGCTATGGCTACACCTTC.

This clonotype was seen at least ten times. The chain links TRBV7-8 to TRBJ1-2; no firm D call. Germline loops: CDR1 SGHVS, CDR2 FQNEAQ. There are 15 residues in the CDR3. Trimming removed 5 bases from V and 0 bases from J, with 13 bases in between. In DNA form, the CDR3 reads TGTGCCAGCAGCCCTCTAGGCGGAACTAACTATGGCTACACCTTC. Protein sequence: CASSPLGGTNYGYTF.

This clonotype was found many times. The genes are TRBV4-1 and TRBJ2-3, with unresolved D. In germline, CDR1 is MGHRA, CDR2 YSYEKL. CDR3 size: 14 residues. V lost 1 base and J 8 bases, leaving 13 bases between the germline ends. DNA for the CDR3: TGCGCCAGCAGCCAAGGTCCATTCACGGGTACGCAGTATTTT. Its translation is CASSQGPFTGTQYF.

J is TRBJ2-1 and V is TRBV6-2 or TRBV6-3; 12 nucleotides line up with TRBD2. The CDR3 runs 19 residues. Germline V gene sequence: CDR1 MNHEY, CDR2 SVGEGT. The V and J ends lost 0 bases and 1 base, in that order; junction bases with no gene match: 7. CDR3 nucleotides: TGTGCCAGCAGTTACTCGGGCCTAGCGGGGGGGAAGTCCTACAATGAGCAGTTCTTC. Translated, it gives CASSYSGLAGGKSYNEQFF.

Note on this clonotype: This clone may be a read error of a much larger clone one base away. This chain links TRBV7-6 with TRBJ2-1, with TRBD1 as a possible D gene (6 bases). The CDR3 runs 13 residues. The V gene's germline CDR1 is SGHVS and CDR2 FNYEAQ. The ends were cut back, 9 bases at V and 5 bases at J, with 14 bases in the middle. Here the CDR3 reads CARSNRDNNEQFF. The CDR3 coding sequence is TGTGCCAGAAGCAACCGGGACAACAATGAGCAGTTCTTC.

This clonotype was seen repeatedly, ten times or more. The chain uses TRBV7-2 and TRBJ1-6; TRBD1 agrees at 9 bases. The CDR3 sequence is 18 residues long. CDR1 is SGHTA and CDR2 is FQGNSA in the germline V gene. V dropped 1 base and J dropped 0; count of bases not matched to a gene: 4. CDR3 protein: CASSLEQTGGSYNSPLHF. The CDR3 DNA is TGTGCCAGCAGCTTAGAGCAGACAGGGGGCTCCTATAATTCACCCCTCCACTTT.

The DNA for the CDR3 is TGTGCCAGCAGTTGGACAGGACAGGACTTCACCTACGAGCAGTACTTC. Protein: CASSWTGQDFTYEQYF. This rearrangement joins TRBV5-8 to TRBJ2-7; TRBD1 aligns across 7 bases. The trim removed 5 bases at V and 2 bases at J, leaving 13 bases unmatched. Germline CDR1 and CDR2: SGHTS and YDEGEE. The CDR3 runs to 16 residues.

The CDR3 DNA reads TGCAGCGTTTCTGGGGACAGGGGATTTGGAAACACCATATATTTT. Encoded protein: CSVSGDRGFGNTIYF. The gene calls are TRBV29-1 and TRBJ1-3; 10 positions agree with TRBD1. Trimming removed 5 bases from V and 3 bases from J; junction bases left unmatched: 7. CDR3 length equals 15 residues. Germline-derived CDR1 and CDR2 are SQVTM and ANQGSEA.

On this clonotype: One end of the junction fails to match germline, which may point to a read error. The rearrangement joins TRBV7-2 to TRBJ2-3; TRBD2 matches at 7 bases. Germline lookup yields CDR1 SGHTA and CDR2 FQGNSA. The CDR3 is 15 amino acids. The CDR3 protein is CDSTLSGVWTDTQYF. The CDR3 DNA sequence: TGTGACAGCACCCTGAGCGGGGTGTGGACAGATACGCAGTATTTT.

The CDR3 nucleotides read TGCAGTGCTAGGGGGGATCGGGCCTATCGGGATCAGCCCCAGCATTTT. This encodes CSARGDRAYRDQPQHF. The V call is TRBV20-1, the J call TRBJ1-5, with D perhaps matching TRBD1 (5 bases). V lost 3 bases and J 5 bases, leaving 20 bases between the germline ends. CDR3 length: 16 residues. Germline CDR1 and CDR2: DFQATT and SNEGSKA (reference sequence).

This clonotype was counted between two and nine times. The chain is built from TRBV7-7 and TRBJ2-3, with 7 bases matching TRBD1. Trimming cost V 0 bases and J 2 bases; bases outside gene matches: 2. CDR3 length: 15 amino acids. CDR1 SSHAT and CDR2 FNYEAQ come from the germline V gene (reference sequence). CDR3 bases: TGTGCCAGCAGCTTAGCCGGACAGGTCACAGATACGCAGTATTTT. Translating it yields CASSLAGQVTDTQYF.

The rearrangement links TRBV18 to TRBJ2-1, with 8 bases matching TRBD2. Trimming at V came to 0 bases and at J to 2 bases, leaving 3 bases not matched to a gene. Germline V gives CDR1 KGHSH, CDR2 LQKENI. The CDR3 consists of 16 residues. The CDR3 region has the DNA TGTGCCAGCTCACCACCGACCGGGGGGGCCTACAATGAGCAGTTCTTC. Residues: CASSPPTGGAYNEQFF.

This clonotype was counted many times. The genes are TRBV7-8 and TRBJ2-1; the D is unclear. Germline CDR1 reads SGHVS; CDR2 reads FQNEAQ. The CDR3 length is 14 residues. Trimming shortened V by 1 base and J by 6 bases, and 10 bases separated the two germline ends. The CDR3 sequence is CASSLELSRNEQFF. In DNA form, the CDR3 reads TGTGCCAGCAGCTTAGAGCTATCTCGCAATGAGCAGTTCTTC.

The chain employs TRBV6-5 and TRBJ2-7; 8 bases agree with TRBD2. Germline V gene data show CDR1 as MNHEY and CDR2 as SVGAGI. Trimming removed 5 bases from V and 4 bases from J; junction bases left unmatched: 7. CDR3 length: 14 amino acids. The CDR3 sequence is CASSPGLGEYEQYF. The CDR3 DNA sequence: TGTGCCAGCAGTCCGGGACTAGGGGAATACGAGCAGTACTTC.

This clonotype was recorded a few times. The chain recombines TRBV6-6 with TRBJ1-4; the D gene is possibly TRBD1 (6 bases). Germline lookup yields CDR1 MNHNY and CDR2 SVGAGI (reference sequence). This CDR3 spans 15 amino acids. The V gene lost 2 bases and the J gene lost 6 bases, with 13 bases spanning the gap. The CDR3 nucleotides read TGTGCCAGCAGTTACGGTTGGGGGGCCGATGAAAAACTGTTTTTT. Translated: CASSYGWGADEKLFF.

The chain combines TRBV29-1 with TRBJ2-5; D not certain. This CDR3 comprises 12 residues. V was trimmed by 3 bases and J by 6 bases, leaving 11 bases between them. Per germline, CDR1 SQVTM and CDR2 ANQGSEA. CDR3 protein: CSVEAGVKTQYF. CDR3 bases: TGCAGCGTTGAGGCAGGAGTGAAGACCCAGTACTTC.

Of note for this clonotype: One junction end does not reproduce the germline sequence, and a read error may be involved. The chain combines TRBV7-6 with TRBJ2-7, with D perhaps TRBD1 (6 bases). Germline values: CDR1 SGHVS, CDR2 FNYEAQ. This CDR3 contains 12 residues. The CDR3 is CASSLDSYAQYF. The CDR3 DNA reads TGTGCCAGCAGCTTGGACAGCTACGCGCAGTACTTC.

This clonotype occurred a few times. The V and J genes are TRBV18 and TRBJ2-7, with 9 bases identical to TRBD1. J was trimmed by 6 bases and V by 3 bases; bases with no gene match: 6. Germline V CDR1 and CDR2: KGHSH, LQKENI. The CDR3 spans 14 residues. The CDR3 DNA sequence: TGTGCCAGCTCACCCGGGACAGGGCCTCTCGAGCAGTACTTC. Its translation is CASSPGTGPLEQYF.

The chain is built from TRBV5-1 and TRBJ1-3; possible D gene TRBD1, 5 bases. Germline CDR1 reads SGHRS; CDR2 reads YFSETQ. The CDR3 contains 16 residues. V shed 0 bases and J shed 0 bases, with 10 bases lying between them. The CDR3 protein is CASSLGQQGSGNTIYF. The CDR3, as DNA: TGCGCCAGCAGCTTGGGACAGCAAGGCTCTGGAAACACCATATATTTT.

The V and J genes are TRBV6-6 and TRBJ2-3; no clear D. Trimming shortened V by 9 bases and J by 2 bases, and 15 bases separated the two germline ends. Germline loops: CDR1 MNHNY, CDR2 SVGAGI (reference sequence). The CDR3 sequence is 14 residues long. The CDR3 DNA reads TGTGCCAGTAGACCATTTAGGATCACAGATACGCAGTATTTT. Its protein is CASRPFRITDTQYF.

In its sample, this clonotype was seen a few times. The chain recombines TRBV5-1 with TRBJ2-5; D unclear. The CDR3 is 13 amino acids. Germline assignment: CDR1 SGHRS and CDR2 YFSETQ. V lost 0 bases, J lost 3 bases, and 6 bases lay in between. The CDR3 region has the DNA TGCGCCAGCAGCTTGGAGGCAGAAGAGACCCAGTACTTC. It translates to CASSLEAEETQYF.

CDR3 nucleotide sequence: TGTGCCAGCACTAACCCGGGGACGAGTGGCACCGGGGAGCTGTTTTTT. Translated, it gives CASTNPGTSGTGELFF. The V gene is TRBV5-4, the J gene TRBJ2-2; possibly TRBD1 or TRBD2 for D (5 bases each). CDR1 is SGHNT, CDR2 YYREEE, per germline (reference sequence). The V and J ends lost 6 bases and 4 bases respectively, with 19 bases between them. CDR3 size: 16 residues. The full variable domain, with the rest looked up from reference TRBV5-4 and TRBJ2-2, is ETGVTQSPTHLIKTRGQQVTLRCSSQSGHNTVSWYQQALGQGPQFIFQYYREEENGRGNFPPRFSGLQFPNYSSELNVNALELDDSALYLCASTNPGTSGTGELFFGEGSRLTVL.

This clonotype occurred a few times. The chain is built from TRBV5-6 and TRBJ1-1, with TRBD1 as a possible D gene (6 bases). This CDR3 has 15 amino acids. Germline V gene sequence: CDR1 SGHDT, CDR2 YYEEEE. The ends were cut back, 2 bases at V and 8 bases at J, with 19 bases in the middle. CDR3 sequence (DNA): TGTGCCAGCAGCTTAGGAGGGGGAATCCAAATAGAAGCTTTCTTT. Translating it yields CASSLGGGIQIEAFF.